This TCR beta chain emerged from a study of control samples from healthy donors and cancer patients. Assay: immunoSEQ multiplex PCR; the TCRdb copy retains only in-frame clones and omits some. Among roughly 120,000 clones listed, about 87% were seen once. Germline V gives CDR1 ENHRY, CDR2 SYGVKD. The CDR3 runs to 13 residues. The ends were cut back, 11 bases at V and 3 bases at J, with 16 bases in the middle. The V call is TRBV10-3, the J call TRBJ1-1; weak D call: TRBD1 (6 bases). Sequencing was performed on blood. This TCR was sampled from a young man in good health. The CDR3, as DNA: TGTGCCGTAACTACAGGGCTCCACACTGAAGCTTTCTTT. It translates to CAVTTGLHTEAFF.